The TCR beta chain under discussion was sequenced for a study of blood T cells in healthy people across ages. Whole-study findings and limits: Underestimates were what the diversity estimates from one million T cells were considered to be.

V was cut by 1 base and J by 8 bases, with 14 bases left in between. Germline values: CDR1 MGHRA, CDR2 YSYEKL. This CDR3 comprises 15 residues. Notes on this clonotype: What it recognizes is unknown.

With a J-beta primer mix and a sample-barcoded 5' primer, a second PCR ran about 7 to 12 cycles. TCRdb independently ran MiXCR on the 5' RACE reads; one entry per CDR3 protein. Of about 1,400,000 distinct CDR3 sequences listed, 42% are singletons. The sample consisted of blood. The sequence was obtained from a young woman in good health. The chain has TRBV4-1 and TRBJ2-2; D is unresolved. CDR3 sequence (DNA): TGCGCCAGCAGCCAAGTTAGTACCGCGAAGGGGGAGCTGTTTTTT. Encoded protein: CASSQVSTAKGELFF.